The 30 T cell receptor beta chains given below trace back to one sample, sequenced in a study of Graves' ophthalmopathy and Graves' hyperthyroidism. Amplification targeted the TCR beta CDR3 regions, with RNA transcripts as the source material. Second-round multiplex PCR followed a first-round RT-PCR using HTBI primers. TCRdb reprocessed the multiplex PCR reads via MiXCR and lists one record per CDR3 protein. The table lists approximately 210,000 distinct CDR3 sequences, roughly 21% of them singletons, with roughly 40% in the top ten. The sample was peripheral blood. These receptors were taken from a woman in her 50s with Graves' ophthalmopathy.

This clonotype was detected a few times. The rearrangement uses TRBV3-1 and TRBJ1-5; D is unclear. The germline V gene has CDR1 LGHDT and CDR2 YNNKEL (reference sequence). Trimming stripped 2 bases from V and 1 base from J, with 6 bases between. The CDR3 sequence is 14 residues long. CDR3 in amino acids: CASSQRGSNQPQHF. DNA of the CDR3: TGTGCCAGCAGCCAACGAGGGAGCAATCAGCCCCAGCATTTT.

This clonotype was observed at least ten times. The rearrangement links TRBV12-3 or TRBV12-4 to TRBJ2-1; perhaps TRBD2 as D (5 bases). The CDR3 runs 15 residues. V lost 11 bases and J lost 6, with 23 bases in between. CDR3 protein: CAGTRRLAKINEQFF. In DNA form, the CDR3 reads TGTGCCGGCACCCGCCGCCTAGCCAAGATCAATGAGCAGTTCTTC.

This clonotype was picked up a small number of times. The chain is built from TRBV24-1 and TRBJ2-2, with 7 bases matching TRBD2. Germline V lookup: CDR1 KGHDR, CDR2 SFDVKD. Trimming at V came to 10 bases and at J to 3 bases, leaving 10 bases not matched to a gene. This CDR3 is built from 15 residues. The DNA for the CDR3 is TGTGCCACTCGACCCGGGGGGTCGGACACCGGGGAGCTGTTTTTT. This translates into CATRPGGSDTGELFF.

In this sample, this clonotype turned up many times. The V gene is TRBV6-1, the J gene TRBJ1-3; TRBD1 is a possible D gene (5 bases). The CDR3 is 14 amino acids. Germline V gene data show CDR1 as MNHNS and CDR2 as SASEGT. Deletions cut 6 bases from V and 7 bases from J, with 16 bases between. This CDR3 is CASSPGRTRNTIYF. DNA of the CDR3: TGTGCCAGCAGCCCGGGACGAACAAGGAACACCATATATTTT.

This chain links TRBV5-1 with TRBJ1-2; no definite D call. The CDR3 is made up of 14 amino acids. CDR1 is SGHRS and CDR2 is YFSETQ in the germline V gene. V lost 5 bases and J 7 bases, leaving 18 bases between the germline ends. The CDR3 loop is CASRPPSPKSGYTF. CDR3 nucleotides: TGCGCCAGCAGACCCCCGTCCCCGAAGAGTGGCTACACCTTC.

This clonotype was seen a handful of times. This chain joins TRBV3-1 and TRBJ2-7, with TRBD1 matching 10 bases. This CDR3 spans 15 amino acids. V lost 3 bases, J lost 3 bases, and 5 bases stayed unmatched. CDR1 is LGHDT and CDR2 is YNNKEL in the germline V gene (reference sequence). The CDR3 DNA reads TGTGCCAGCAGCCACCGGGACAGGGGAAACTACGAGCAGTACTTC. Protein product: CASSHRDRGNYEQYF.

The chain is built from TRBV7-2 and TRBJ2-5; the D call may be TRBD1 or TRBD2 (6 bases each). Between the trimmed V and J ends, which lost 0 bases and 5 bases, there was a span of 16 bases. CDR3 size: 16 residues. CDR1 SGHTA and CDR2 FQGNSA come from the germline V gene. CDR3 nucleotides: TGTGCCAGCAGCTTAGCTGGAGGGGGTGTAAGCGAGACCCAGTACTTC. This sequence encodes CASSLAGGGVSETQYF.

This clonotype has more than one count but fewer than ten. J is TRBJ2-5 and V is TRBV6-5, with no clear D. Germline V gene lookup returns CDR1 MNHEY and CDR2 SVGAGI. This CDR3 comprises 14 residues. V dropped 4 bases and J dropped 5 bases, with 14 bases sitting between them. CDR3 protein: CASSSTTRSETQYF. CDR3 nucleotides: TGTGCCAGCAGTTCGACCACGAGAAGTGAGACCCAGTACTTC.

This clonotype showed up many times. V usage is TRBV6-1 and J usage is TRBJ2-5, with a tentative D call TRBD1 (5 bases). CDR3 length: 14 amino acids. Germline assignment: CDR1 MNHNS and CDR2 SASEGT. V dropped 1 base and J dropped 6 bases, with 12 bases sitting between them. The CDR3 DNA follows: TGTGCCAGCAGTGAAGGGGGCGTTATGAAGACCCAGTACTTC. This encodes CASSEGGVMKTQYF.

This clonotype occurred a few times. A much larger clone lies a single base off, so this may be a read error. The CDR3 does not end in the conserved phenylalanine or tryptophan, so this is likely a read error. The rearrangement links TRBV10-3 to TRBJ2-5; maybe TRBD2 (6 bases). Germline lookup yields CDR1 ENHRY and CDR2 SYGVKD. The length of the CDR3 is 13 residues. V lost 6 bases and J 4 bases, leaving 12 bases between the germline ends. CDR3 nucleotide sequence: TGTGCCATCAGGGGGGACTCGTTAGAGACCCAGTACGTC. This gives the protein CAIRGDSLETQYV.

This clonotype has ten or more counts. The chain employs TRBV28 and TRBJ2-7; D unclear. V was clipped by 3 bases and J by 3 bases, with 12 bases between them. In germline, CDR1 is MDHEN, CDR2 SYDVKM. This CDR3 has 14 amino acids. The CDR3 spells CASSFGQAHYEQYF. For the CDR3, the DNA is TGTGCCAGCAGTTTTGGGCAGGCTCACTACGAGCAGTACTTC.

The V call is TRBV19, the J call TRBJ1-5; weak D call: TRBD1 (5 bases). Per the germline V gene, CDR1 is LNHDA and CDR2 is SQIVND (reference sequence). CDR3 length: 19 amino acids. V lost 4 bases and J 2 bases, leaving 24 bases between the germline ends. The CDR3, as DNA: TGTGCCAGTAGTACTTTACCGCAGGGTACGGGGGTTCGCAATCAGCCCCAGCATTTT. This translates into CASSTLPQGTGVRNQPQHF.

The CDR3 protein is CASRAGVVNTEAFF. The CDR3 DNA reads TGTGCCAGCAGGGCAGGGGTTGTGAACACTGAAGCTTTCTTT. The chain has TRBV12-3 or TRBV12-4 and TRBJ1-1; D possibly corresponds to TRBD1 (6 bases). The CDR3 covers 14 residues. V lost 6 bases and J lost 0, with 11 bases in between.

This clonotype was observed a handful of times. This chain connects TRBV15 to TRBJ1-2; unclear D gene. V was cut by 5 bases and J by 1 base, with 5 bases left in between. Looked up from germline, CDR1 is LNHNV and CDR2 is YYDKDF (reference sequence). The CDR3 contains 12 residues. The CDR3 sequence: CATSLLNYGYTF. The CDR3, as DNA: TGTGCCACCAGCCTTCTTAACTATGGCTACACCTTC.

Many counts were recorded for this clonotype. CDR3 nucleotide sequence: TGTGCCAGCAGCTTAAACCCCGGGGACACTGAAGCTTTCTTT. Translating gives CASSLNPGDTEAFF. The chain joins TRBV7-3 to TRBJ1-1; D gene unclear. Trimming removed 1 base at V and 3 bases at J, with 9 bases between. Germline V CDR1 and CDR2: SGHTA, FQGTGA. The CDR3 covers 14 residues.

This clonotype came up a few times. The chain recombines TRBV11-1 with TRBJ2-7, with 8 nucleotides matching TRBD1. CDR3 length equals 16 residues. The V gene's germline CDR1 is SGHAT and CDR2 FQDESV (reference sequence). Losses at the gene ends were 2 bases for V and 3 bases for J; bases not matched to a gene: 9. The CDR3 DNA sequence: TGTGCCAGCAGCTTAATCGGACAGGGAAGAGGCTACGAGCAGTACTTC. It translates to CASSLIGQGRGYEQYF.

V and J are TRBV15 and TRBJ1-1; D ambiguous. V lost 2 bases and J 1 base, leaving 8 bases between the germline ends. The CDR3 spans 14 residues. From germline, CDR1 is LNHNV and CDR2 YYDKDF (reference sequence). The CDR3 loop reads CATSRLSGNTEAFF. The CDR3 bases are TGTGCCACCAGCAGACTATCAGGGAACACTGAAGCTTTCTTT.

There are many counts of this clonotype. The chain has TRBV12-3 or TRBV12-4 and TRBJ2-5, with a possible D match to TRBD1 (6 bases). V was pared by 6 bases and J by 4 bases, with 15 bases between. This CDR3 comprises 14 residues. The CDR3 coding sequence is TGTGCCAGCAGGTCGGGTACAGGGCCAGAGACCCAGTACTTC. It codes for CASRSGTGPETQYF.

This clonotype was seen ten or more times. The V call is TRBV27, the J call TRBJ1-1, with D possibly TRBD1 on 5 matching bases. The germline V and J ends were trimmed by 6 bases and 1 base, with 12 bases remaining between them. The germline V gene has CDR1 MNHEY and CDR2 SMNVEV (reference sequence). This CDR3 is 14 amino acids long. The CDR3 nucleotides are TGTGCCAGCAGGGGACTGGGCCCGAACACTGAAGCTTTCTTT. This codes for CASRGLGPNTEAFF.

This clonotype was counted at least ten times. The rearrangement links TRBV12-3 or TRBV12-4 to TRBJ2-7; TRBD2 aligns across 12 bases. V gave up 3 bases and J gave up 2 bases; unmatched junction bases: 5. This CDR3 has 16 amino acids. The CDR3 nucleotides read TGTGCCAGCAGTTTCTCTCCTAGCGGGAGGGCCTACGAGCAGTACTTC. Amino acids: CASSFSPSGRAYEQYF.

V gene TRBV12-3 or TRBV12-4 combines with J gene TRBJ1-6; a possible D gene is TRBD1 (5 bases). V was pared by 2 bases and J by 10 bases, with 15 bases between. The CDR3 consists of 15 residues. The chain's CDR3 is CASSLSSAGYSPLHF. CDR3 coding DNA: TGTGCCAGCAGTTTATCTTCCGCAGGGTACTCACCCCTCCACTTT.

This clonotype has at least ten counts. This chain connects TRBV7-3 to TRBJ2-7; TRBD2 agrees at 9 bases. The J segment lost 4 bases and the V segment lost 1 base, leaving 5 bases of the junction unmatched. This CDR3 is built from 15 residues. Germline V gene data show CDR1 as SGHTA and CDR2 as FQGTGA. The DNA of the CDR3 is TGTGCCAGCAGCTTAATGGCGGGAGGGTATTACGAGCAGTACTTC. Translation gives CASSLMAGGYYEQYF.

This clonotype was observed at least ten times. V and J are TRBV20-1 and TRBJ2-7, with D perhaps TRBD2 (5 bases). The germline V gene has CDR1 DFQATT and CDR2 SNEGSKA (reference sequence). CDR3 length: 14 amino acids. V was clipped by 2 bases and J by 5 bases, with 16 bases between them. CDR3 sequence (DNA): TGCAGTGCTAGACCATGGGGTCTCGGGAACGAGCAGTACTTC. Its protein is CSARPWGLGNEQYF.

This clonotype was recorded at least ten times. This rearrangement joins TRBV12-3 or TRBV12-4 to TRBJ1-5; possibly TRBD1 for D (6 bases). V was trimmed by 3 bases and J by 7 bases, leaving 16 bases between them. The CDR3 has 15 amino acids. The DNA for the CDR3 is TGTGCCAGCAGTTTCGGACAGCCCGGGAGGCAGCCCCAGCATTTT. As protein: CASSFGQPGRQPQHF.

There are many counts of this clonotype. This chain connects TRBV28 to TRBJ2-7, with D possibly matching TRBD1 (6 bases). CDR1 MDHEN and CDR2 SYDVKM come from the germline V gene. Trimming left V 8 bases short and J 4 bases short, with 15 bases between. The CDR3 loop spans 13 amino acids. In nucleotides, the CDR3 is TGTGCCAGCTTCAGGGGAATTGGGTACGAGCAGTACTTC. Translated, it gives CASFRGIGYEQYF.

This clonotype was seen ten or more times. The junction does not match germline at one end; this may be a read error. The chain combines TRBV12-3 or TRBV12-4 with TRBJ2-4; 7 nucleotides line up with TRBD2. This CDR3 region has 15 residues. The CDR3 bases are TGTGCCAGCAGGTTAGGGCGGGAGAATTGGAACATTCAGTACTTC. Residues: CASRLGRENWNIQYF.

A note on this clonotype: A junction end diverges from the germline sequence, so it may reflect a read error. V gene TRBV18 combines with J gene TRBJ1-6; 8 bases match TRBD1. From germline, CDR1 is KGHSH and CDR2 LQKENI. The CDR3 is 14 residues long. CDR3 DNA: TGTGCCAGCTCACCGGGACAGGATAATTCACCCCCCCACTTT. It yields the protein CASSPGQDNSPPHF. The full variable domain, completed using reference TRBV18 and TRBJ1-6, is NAGVMQNPRHLVRRRGQEARLRCSPMKGHSHVYWYRQLPEEGLKFMVYLQKENIIDESGMPKERFSAEFPKEGPSILRIQQVVRGDSAAYFCASSPGQDNSPPHFGNGTRLTVT.

This clonotype appeared many times. The chain is built from TRBV27 and TRBJ2-7; 8 bases are shared with TRBD2. This CDR3 contains 15 residues. Germline CDR1 and CDR2: MNHEY and SMNVEV (reference sequence). The junction had 3 bases not matched to a gene; V was cut back by 2 bases and J by 0 bases. CDR3 protein: CASSLESGSSYEQYF. CDR3 bases: TGTGCCAGCAGTTTAGAGAGCGGGAGCTCCTACGAGCAGTACTTC.

This clonotype was picked up many times. The CDR3 bases are TGCAGTGCTAGTTTGGCTAGCGGGACTCACGAGCAGTACTTC. Its protein is CSASLASGTHEQYF. The V gene is TRBV20-1, the J gene TRBJ2-7; 9 nucleotides agree with TRBD2. CDR3 length: 14 amino acids. Germline V gives CDR1 DFQATT, CDR2 SNEGSKA (reference sequence). V was clipped by 3 bases and J by 5 bases; unmatched bases: 8.

This clonotype was observed many times. The V gene is TRBV6-1, the J gene TRBJ2-7, with TRBD1 matching 7 bases. J was trimmed by 0 bases and V by 3 bases; bases with no gene match: 5. This CDR3 comprises 15 residues. Germline loops: CDR1 MNHNS, CDR2 SASEGT. The CDR3 loop is CASSETDRYSYEQYF. In DNA form, the CDR3 reads TGTGCCAGCAGTGAGACGGACAGGTACTCCTACGAGCAGTACTTC.